The rows below give T cell receptor beta chains drawn from one sample of a study of Ad26.COV2.S vaccination and SARS-CoV-2 variants. TCRdb's table, derived via immunoSEQ multiplex PCR, lists solely in-frame clones and lacks some. The sample lists 250,000 or so clones, roughly nine tenths occurring once. The specimen comprised peripheral blood, sampled in a trial of Ad26.COV2.S vaccine versus placebo. Every receptor here comes from a person aged 18 to 59 who received the Ad26.COV2.S COVID-19 vaccine or a placebo. The CDR3 runs from the conserved cysteine through the conserved F or W. Each record gives: D gene, CDR3 length, J gene, V gene, clone size, CDR3 protein, CDR3 DNA. The D gene is left open where the match is weak. Not all rows give a size; the values are once, few, many and, for expanded clones, a class.

d_call: NA
cdr3_length: 13
j_call: TRBJ1-4
v_call: TRBV4-1
clone_size: NA
cdr3_aa: CASSQASPEKLFF
cdr3_nt: TGCGCCAGCAGCCAAGCGTCACCTGAAAAACTGTTTTTT

d_call: NA
cdr3_length: 14
j_call: TRBJ2-3
v_call: TRBV11-3
clone_size: NA
cdr3_aa: CASSLNPSTDTQYF
cdr3_nt: TGTGCCAGCAGCTTGAACCCTTCAACAGATACGCAGTATTTT

d_call: TRBD1
cdr3_length: 15
j_call: TRBJ1-4
v_call: TRBV19
clone_size: NA
cdr3_aa: CASSRTGTASVMVFF
cdr3_nt: TGTGCCAGTAGTAGAACAGGGACAGCCTCCGTAATGGTGTTTTTT

d_call: NA
cdr3_length: 13
j_call: TRBJ1-5
v_call: TRBV30
clone_size: NA
cdr3_aa: CAWSVGRDQPQHF
cdr3_nt: TGTGCCTGGAGTGTAGGCCGGGATCAGCCCCAGCATTTT

d_call: TRBD1
cdr3_length: 15
j_call: TRBJ2-3
v_call: TRBV27
clone_size: NA
cdr3_aa: CASSRRTGPTDTQYF
cdr3_nt: TGTGCCAGCTCCAGGCGGACAGGGCCCACAGATACGCAGTATTTT

d_call: TRBD2
cdr3_length: 14
j_call: TRBJ2-2
v_call: TRBV27
clone_size: NA
cdr3_aa: CASTSAGATGELFF
cdr3_nt: TGTGCCAGCACCTCTGCGGGAGCCACCGGGGAGCTGTTTTTT

d_call: TRBD2
cdr3_length: 15
j_call: TRBJ2-6
v_call: TRBV6-2/TRBV6-3
clone_size: NA
cdr3_aa: CASIPSGAGANVLTF
cdr3_nt: TGTGCCAGCATCCCTAGCGGGGCCGGGGCCAACGTCCTGACTTTC

d_call: NA
cdr3_length: 15
j_call: TRBJ2-1
v_call: TRBV19
clone_size: NA
cdr3_aa: CASSIVYHSYNEQFF
cdr3_nt: TGTGCCAGTAGTATTGTCTACCACTCCTACAATGAGCAGTTCTTC

d_call: NA
cdr3_length: 15
j_call: TRBJ2-7
v_call: TRBV5-3
clone_size: NA
cdr3_aa: CARSRPDFYSYEQYF
cdr3_nt: TGTGCCAGAAGCCGGCCAGACTTCTACTCCTACGAGCAGTACTTC

d_call: NA
cdr3_length: 13
j_call: TRBJ1-1
v_call: TRBV6-6
clone_size: once
cdr3_aa: CASTLTQDTEAFF
cdr3_nt: TGTGCCAGCACCCTAACCCAGGACACTGAAGCTTTCTTT

d_call: NA
cdr3_length: 14
j_call: TRBJ1-4
v_call: TRBV10-3
clone_size: NA
cdr3_aa: CATKKRGSNEKLFF
cdr3_nt: TGTGCCACCAAGAAGAGGGGCAGCAATGAAAAACTGTTTTTT

d_call: NA
cdr3_length: 13
j_call: TRBJ1-6
v_call: TRBV11-1
clone_size: NA
cdr3_aa: CASASSYNSPLHF
cdr3_nt: TGTGCCAGCGCCAGCTCCTATAATTCACCCCTCCACTTT

d_call: NA
cdr3_length: 13
j_call: TRBJ2-1
v_call: TRBV7-3
clone_size: NA
cdr3_aa: CASKGQGQYEQFF
cdr3_nt: TGTGCCAGCAAGGGTCAAGGCCAATATGAGCAGTTCTTC

d_call: NA
cdr3_length: 16
j_call: TRBJ2-1
v_call: TRBV4-3
clone_size: NA
cdr3_aa: CASSQDPRGSYNEQFF
cdr3_nt: TGCGCCAGCAGCCAGGACCCTCGGGGCTCCTACAATGAGCAGTTCTTC

d_call: NA
cdr3_length: 13
j_call: TRBJ2-7
v_call: TRBV4-2
clone_size: few
cdr3_aa: CASSQNPNYEQYF
cdr3_nt: TGTGCCAGCAGCCAAAACCCCAACTACGAGCAGTACTTC

d_call: NA
cdr3_length: 13
j_call: TRBJ2-3
v_call: TRBV19
clone_size: NA
cdr3_aa: CASTFRSADTQYF
cdr3_nt: TGTGCCAGTACTTTCAGGAGCGCAGATACGCAGTATTTT

d_call: TRBD1
cdr3_length: 16
j_call: TRBJ1-1
v_call: TRBV7-9
clone_size: NA
cdr3_aa: CASTFSGTGKSTEAFF
cdr3_nt: TGTGCCAGCACCTTCTCCGGGACAGGGAAGAGCACTGAAGCTTTCTTT

d_call: TRBD2
cdr3_length: 16
j_call: TRBJ2-4
v_call: TRBV4-1
clone_size: NA
cdr3_aa: CASSQGGGLAKNIQYF
cdr3_nt: TGCGCCAGCAGCCAAGGGGGGGGTTTGGCTAAAAACATTCAGTACTTC

d_call: NA
cdr3_length: 13
j_call: TRBJ1-2
v_call: TRBV30
clone_size: once
cdr3_aa: CAWSVPGDYGYTF
cdr3_nt: TGTGCCTGGAGTGTACCCGGGGACTATGGCTACACCTTC

d_call: TRBD1
cdr3_length: 17
j_call: TRBJ1-2
v_call: TRBV6-2/TRBV6-3
clone_size: NA
cdr3_aa: CASSDPYRTGKGYGYTF
cdr3_nt: TGTGCCAGCAGTGACCCCTACCGGACAGGGAAGGGCTATGGCTACACCTTC

d_call: NA
cdr3_length: 13
j_call: TRBJ1-2
v_call: TRBV9
clone_size: NA
cdr3_aa: CASSPMGSYGYTF
cdr3_nt: TGTGCCAGCAGCCCGATGGGGTCCTATGGCTACACCTTC

d_call: NA
cdr3_length: 13
j_call: TRBJ1-3
v_call: TRBV19
clone_size: NA
cdr3_aa: CASRHVSGNTIYF
cdr3_nt: TGTGCCAGCAGACACGTCTCTGGAAACACCATATATTTT

d_call: TRBD2
cdr3_length: 16
j_call: TRBJ2-3
v_call: TRBV7-9
clone_size: NA
cdr3_aa: CASSLGLAGGTDTQYF
cdr3_nt: TGTGCCAGCAGCTTAGGACTAGCGGGGGGGACAGATACGCAGTATTTT

d_call: TRBD2
cdr3_length: 15
j_call: TRBJ2-5
v_call: TRBV3-1/TRBV3-2
clone_size: NA
cdr3_aa: CASSLRTSGGETQYF
cdr3_nt: TGTGCCAGCAGCTTGCGGACTAGTGGAGGGGAGACCCAGTACTTC

d_call: NA
cdr3_length: 14
j_call: TRBJ1-1
v_call: TRBV11-1
clone_size: NA
cdr3_aa: CASSAGGSFTEAFF
cdr3_nt: TGTGCCAGCAGCGCTGGGGGTTCATTCACTGAAGCTTTCTTT

d_call: TRBD2
cdr3_length: 16
j_call: TRBJ2-1
v_call: TRBV4-3
clone_size: NA
cdr3_aa: CASSHRTTSGSNEQFF
cdr3_nt: TGCGCCAGCAGCCACCGAACGACTAGCGGGAGTAATGAGCAGTTCTTC

d_call: TRBD1
cdr3_length: 17
j_call: TRBJ2-2
v_call: TRBV14
clone_size: NA
cdr3_aa: CASSQHPLLTGVGELFF
cdr3_nt: TGTGCCAGCAGCCAACACCCCTTACTGACAGGGGTGGGGGAGCTGTTTTTT